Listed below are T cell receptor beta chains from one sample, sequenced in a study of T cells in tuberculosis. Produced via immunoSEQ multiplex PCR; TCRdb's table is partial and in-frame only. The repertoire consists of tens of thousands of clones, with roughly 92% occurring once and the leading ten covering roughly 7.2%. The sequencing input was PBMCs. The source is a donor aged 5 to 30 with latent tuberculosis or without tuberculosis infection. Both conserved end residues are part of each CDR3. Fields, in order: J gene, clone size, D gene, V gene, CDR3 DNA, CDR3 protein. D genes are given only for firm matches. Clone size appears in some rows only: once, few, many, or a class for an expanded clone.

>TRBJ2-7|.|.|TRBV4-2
TGTGCCAGCAGCCTCAGCCGGGACAAGCAGTACTTC
CASSLSRDKQYF
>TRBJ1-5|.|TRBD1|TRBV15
TGTGCCACCAGCAGACCGGGACAGGGGGCAGTGAGTCAGCCCCAGCATTTT
CATSRPGQGAVSQPQHF
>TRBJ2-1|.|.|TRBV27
TGTGCCAGCAGTTTAAGGAGCTCCTACAATGAGCAGTTCTTC
CASSLRSSYNEQFF
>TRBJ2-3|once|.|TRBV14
TGTGCCAGCAGCCAAGGACTTTTGCTGTATTTT
CASSQGLLLYF
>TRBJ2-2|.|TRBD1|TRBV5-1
TGCGCCAGCAGCCTAGGACAGGGGGCGAACACCGGGGAGCTGTTTTTT
CASSLGQGANTGELFF
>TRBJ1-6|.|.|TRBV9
TGTGCCAGCAGCGTAGCTGACTCTAATTCACCCCTCCACTTT
CASSVADSNSPLHF
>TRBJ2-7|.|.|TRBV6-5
TGTGCCAGCAGTGGTATTCAGGGCCGCGAGCAGTACTTC
CASSGIQGREQYF
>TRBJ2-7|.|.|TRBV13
TGTGCCAGCAGCCTAACAGGGCTCTCCTACGAGCAGTACTTC
CASSLTGLSYEQYF
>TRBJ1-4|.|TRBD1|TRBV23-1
TGCGCCAGCATTTCGCACAGGGGCTCTAATGAAAAACTGTTTTTT
CASISHRGSNEKLFF
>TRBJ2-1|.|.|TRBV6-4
TGTGCCAGCAGTCGAGAGGAGGGACTCAATGAGCAGTTCTTC
CASSREEGLNEQFF